The next 28 T cell receptor beta chains were all read from a single sample in a study of T cells in narcolepsy listed by TCRdb under 2018. Library preparation used the immunoSEQ multiplex PCR assay. TCRdb took over this immuneACCESS table, retaining in-frame rearrangements with V and J assigned. Such tables are incomplete; in checked studies, under half of the missing clones stem from an unresolved V gene, and the remainder is unexplained. This sample comprises approximately 30,000 clones, around nine tenths of them detected only once. Of the sample, approximately 1.2% is held by the ten largest clones. Sequencing input: CD45RA- memory CD4+ T cells from PBMCs. What this sample's cell subset or site label stands for: memory T cells sorted ex vivo from peripheral blood. The source of these receptors is a human donor with narcolepsy.

This chain connects TRBV6-6 to TRBJ1-2; possibly TRBD1 for D (5 bases). The CDR3 is made up of 13 amino acids. In germline, CDR1 is MNHNY, CDR2 SVGAGI (reference sequence). V lost 8 bases and J 8 bases, leaving 18 bases between the germline ends. The CDR3 is CASQDLGLIGYTF. The CDR3 nucleotides read TGTGCCAGCCAGGACTTGGGACTTATAGGCTACACCTTC.

V gene TRBV7-6 combines with J gene TRBJ1-2; 7 bases line up with TRBD1. V lost 6 bases, J lost 4 bases, and 5 bases stayed unmatched. The CDR3 extends over 13 amino acids. Germline V CDR1 and CDR2: SGHVS, FNYEAQ. CDR3 sequence: CASSGSGGYGYTF. The CDR3 DNA is TGTGCCAGCAGTGGCTCAGGGGGCTATGGCTACACCTTC.

In its sample, this clone was seen once. The rearrangement links TRBV23-1 to TRBJ1-4; D may be TRBD1 (5 bases). TRBV23-1 is assigned to the ORF class and has an uncertain function. Between the trimmed V and J ends, which lost 2 bases and 10 bases, there was a span of 20 bases. The CDR3 loop spans 16 amino acids. Here the CDR3 DNA reads TGCGCCAGCAGTCAACGCCGGGACTCGGACTATGGAAAACTGTTTTTT. Encoded protein: CASSQRRDSDYGKLFF.

The V and J genes are TRBV11-3 and TRBJ2-2; D is perhaps TRBD1 or TRBD2 (5 bases each). The germline V gene encodes CDR1 SGHNT and CDR2 YENEEA. V was clipped by 3 bases and J by 3 bases, with 20 bases between them. This CDR3 is built from 18 residues. The CDR3 sequence: CASSFNARGAGYTGELFF. The CDR3 nucleotides read TGTGCCAGCAGCTTTAACGCCCGGGGCGCCGGGTACACCGGGGAGCTGTTTTTT. The whole variable domain, remainder taken from reference TRBV11-3 and TRBJ2-2, is EAGVVQSPRYKIIEKKQPVAFWCNPISGHNTLYWYLQNLGQGPELLIRYENEEAVDDSQLPKDRFSAERLKGVDSTLKIQPAELGDSAVYLCASSFNARGAGYTGELFFGEGSRLTVL.

The chain carries TRBV7-6 and TRBJ1-6, with TRBD1 matching over 7 bases. The CDR3 has 13 residues. V shed 4 bases and J 9 bases; nucleotides not matched to a gene: 3. Germline assignment: CDR1 SGHVS and CDR2 FNYEAQ. Here the CDR3 DNA reads TGTGCCAGCAGCTCGACAGGGACTTCACCCCTCCACTTT. Its translation: CASSSTGTSPLHF.

This chain connects TRBV5-6 to TRBJ2-3; D ambiguous. Trimming stripped 4 bases from V and 5 bases from J, with 14 bases between. CDR1 is SGHDT, CDR2 YYEEEE, per germline. The CDR3 runs to 14 residues. The CDR3 loop reads CASSAGPGGDTQYF. CDR3 bases: TGTGCCAGCAGCGCTGGACCAGGTGGAGATACGCAGTATTTT.

V gene TRBV27 combines with J gene TRBJ1-6, with no clear D. Per the germline V gene, CDR1 is MNHEY and CDR2 is SMNVEV (reference sequence). V was shortened by 0 bases and J by 4 bases, with 19 bases between the two germline ends. This CDR3 is 19 amino acids long. For the CDR3, the DNA is TGTGCCAGCAGTTTATCGGGAGCCCCGGGCAGTGGGTATAATTCACCCCTCCACTTT. Its translation is CASSLSGAPGSGYNSPLHF.

The chain combines TRBV28 with TRBJ1-4; no definite D call. V lost 6 bases, J lost 0 bases, and 11 bases lay in between. The CDR3 runs to 15 residues. Germline V lookup: CDR1 MDHEN, CDR2 SYDVKM. CDR3 bases: TGTGCCAGCAGCCAAGGAGCTACAACTAATGAAAAACTGTTTTTT. Its protein product is CASSQGATTNEKLFF.

This chain links TRBV7-8 with TRBJ2-7, with a possible D match to TRBD1 (6 bases). V was cut by 5 bases and J by 3 bases, with 17 bases left in between. CDR1 is SGHVS, CDR2 FQNEAQ, per germline. The CDR3 has 15 amino acids. CDR3 amino acids: CASSPRTGKGYEQYV. The CDR3, as DNA: TGTGCCAGCAGCCCGAGAACAGGGAAAGGCTACGAGCAGTACGTC.

The V gene is TRBV7-2, the J gene TRBJ1-4; tentatively, D is TRBD1 (6 bases). CDR1 and CDR2 from the germline V gene are SGHTA and FQGNSA. This CDR3 spans 14 amino acids. V was clipped by 3 bases and J by 4 bases, with 9 bases between them. CDR3 DNA: TGTGCCAGCAGCTTGGGAGGGGGTAATGAAAAACTGTTTTTT. This gives the protein CASSLGGGNEKLFF.

J is TRBJ2-7 and V is TRBV9; D not certain. Trimming removed 10 bases at V and 0 bases at J, with 14 bases between. The CDR3 covers 13 residues. Germline V gene sequence: CDR1 SGDLS, CDR2 YYNGEE. The DNA for the CDR3 is TGTGCCCAGACGGCGGAAAACTCCTACGAGCAGTACTTC. Translation: CAQTAENSYEQYF.

V gene TRBV11-3 combines with J gene TRBJ2-5; 7 bases agree with TRBD1. The germline V gene encodes CDR1 SGHNT and CDR2 YENEEA. V shed 0 bases, J shed 3 bases, and the junction held 10 bases outside the gene matches. The CDR3 sequence is 17 residues long. This chain's CDR3 is CASSLDFIRDRKETQYF. CDR3 nucleotides: TGTGCCAGCAGCTTAGATTTTATCCGGGACAGAAAAGAGACCCAGTACTTC.

V and J are TRBV28 and TRBJ2-3, with D possibly being TRBD1 or TRBD2 (5 bases each). Germline V gene data show CDR1 as MDHEN and CDR2 as SYDVKM. The ends were cut back, 7 bases at V and 5 bases at J, with 19 bases in the middle. The CDR3 totals 15 residues. The CDR3 DNA sequence: TGTGCCAGCACCGCGAGGGGTAGCAGGAGAGATACGCAGTATTTT. Amino acids: CASTARGSRRDTQYF.

This clone was observed once. The V call is TRBV5-1, the J call TRBJ1-1; D may be TRBD1 (5 bases). V gave up 0 bases and J gave up 3 bases, with 9 bases separating them. In germline, CDR1 is SGHRS, CDR2 YFSETQ. The CDR3 contains 14 residues. In DNA form, the CDR3 reads TGCGCCAGCAGCTTGGACGCGGGGGACACTGAAGCTTTCTTT. It codes for CASSLDAGDTEAFF. The variable domain in full, completed from reference TRBV5-1 and TRBJ1-1, reads KAGVTQTPRYLIKTRGQQVTLSCSPISGHRSVSWYQQTPGQGLQFLFEYFSETQRNKGNFPGRFSGRQFSNSRSEMNVSTLELGDSALYLCASSLDAGDTEAFFGQGTRLTVV.

The chain carries TRBV19 and TRBJ2-3; 9 bases map to TRBD1. The ends lost 5 bases at V and 0 bases at J; junction bases unmatched: 6. Germline V gives CDR1 LNHDA, CDR2 SQIVND (reference sequence). The CDR3 sequence is 16 residues long. The CDR3 nucleotides read TGTGCCAGTAGTTTACAGGGGGCAGCTAGCACAGATACGCAGTATTTT. Amino acid sequence: CASSLQGAASTDTQYF.

Note on this clone: The junction and the germline gene differ at one end; a read error may be behind it. The rearrangement uses TRBV6-4 and TRBJ1-2; no reliable D call. The CDR3 is 8 residues long. The V gene's germline CDR1 is MRHNA and CDR2 SNTAGT. CDR3 in amino acids: CASSDLGF. CDR3 DNA sequence: TGTGCCAGCAGTGACCTTGGCTTC.

The gene calls are TRBV10-1 and TRBJ2-7, with 8 bases matching TRBD2. CDR3 length: 14 residues. The V segment lost 8 bases and the J segment 2 bases; nucleotides outside the gene matches: 8. CDR1 is WNHNN and CDR2 is SYGVQD in the germline V gene (reference sequence). CDR3 protein: CASSPAGDAYEQYF. DNA for the CDR3: TGCGCCAGCTCCCCAGCGGGGGACGCCTACGAGCAGTACTTC.

DNA of the CDR3: TGTGCCAGCAGTTTAGCAGGGAGTAGCAATCAGCCCCAGCATTTT. Its protein product is CASSLAGSSNQPQHF. The chain carries TRBV27 and TRBJ1-5, with D maybe TRBD1 (5 bases). This CDR3 spans 15 amino acids. The V end lost 2 bases, the J end lost 0 bases, and 8 bases lay between the germline ends. The germline V gene has CDR1 MNHEY and CDR2 SMNVEV (reference sequence).

The chain uses TRBV5-4 and TRBJ1-1; possible D gene TRBD1, 6 bases. This CDR3 spans 14 amino acids. Germline lookup yields CDR1 SGHNT and CDR2 YYREEE (reference sequence). Trimming took off 0 bases at V and 5 bases at J, with 11 bases between the two ends. DNA for the CDR3: TGTGCCAGCAGCTTGGGAGGGCAGGGGACTGAAGCTTTCTTT. It codes for CASSLGGQGTEAFF.

The chain employs TRBV28 and TRBJ2-2; tentatively, D is TRBD1 or TRBD2 (6 bases each). The CDR3 length is 15 residues. CDR1 MDHEN and CDR2 SYDVKM come from the germline V gene. V was cut by 6 bases and J by 6 bases, with 17 bases left in between. CDR3: CASSPMTRGPGELFF. The CDR3 nucleotides are TGTGCCAGCAGCCCCATGACACGGGGGCCCGGGGAGCTGTTTTTT. The whole variable domain, filled in from reference TRBV28 and TRBJ2-2, reads DVKVTQSSRYLVKRTGEKVFLECVQDMDHENMFWYRQDPGLGLRLIYFSYDVKMKEKGDIPEGYSVSREKKERFSLILESASTNQTSMYLCASSPMTRGPGELFFGEGSRLTVL.

The rearrangement uses TRBV19 and TRBJ2-7; 7 bases are shared with TRBD2. Germline V gives CDR1 LNHDA, CDR2 SQIVND (reference sequence). The CDR3 runs to 13 residues. V gave up 10 bases and J gave up 3 bases; unmatched junction bases: 9. The CDR3 region is CATQGTGGYEQYF. Written as DNA, the CDR3 is TGTGCCACCCAAGGTACGGGGGGCTACGAGCAGTACTTC.

This clone was counted a few times. The rearrangement uses TRBV6-1 and TRBJ1-6; possible D gene TRBD1, 5 bases. CDR1 and CDR2 (germline): MNHNS, SASEGT. The CDR3 is made up of 15 amino acids. Trimming took 1 base from V and 9 from J, leaving 13 bases between them. The CDR3 is CASSEGLPRGSPLHF. CDR3 DNA: TGTGCCAGCAGTGAAGGACTTCCAAGGGGTTCACCCCTCCACTTT.

This chain uses TRBV7-9 with TRBJ1-1, with a tentative D call TRBD1 (6 bases). Germline V lookup: CDR1 SEHNR, CDR2 FQNEAQ (reference sequence). This CDR3 comprises 13 residues. V dropped 4 bases and J dropped 1 base, with 7 bases sitting between them. CDR3 coding DNA: TGTGCCAGCAGCTCACAGGGGAACACTGAAGCTTTCTTT. Its protein is CASSSQGNTEAFF.

The chain is built from TRBV5-4 and TRBJ2-1, with TRBD2 matching 11 bases. Trimming at V came to 0 bases and at J to 5 bases, leaving 7 bases not matched to a gene. Looked up from germline, CDR1 is SGHNT and CDR2 is YYREEE (reference sequence). The CDR3 is made up of 17 amino acids. The CDR3 reads CASSLGLAGGINNEQFF. The CDR3 DNA sequence: TGTGCCAGCAGCTTGGGGCTAGCGGGGGGTATTAACAATGAGCAGTTCTTC. Full variable domain (missing parts from reference TRBV5-4 and TRBJ2-1): ETGVTQSPTHLIKTRGQQVTLRCSSQSGHNTVSWYQQALGQGPQFIFQYYREEENGRGNFPPRFSGLQFPNYSSELNVNALELDDSALYLCASSLGLAGGINNEQFFGPGTRLTVL.

The chain couples TRBV2 to TRBJ2-5; the match to TRBD2 covers 10 bases. Germline-derived CDR1 and CDR2 are SNHLY and FYNNEI. CDR3 size: 14 residues. V dropped 3 bases and J dropped 5; count of bases not matched to a gene: 3. The chain's CDR3 is CASSDASGGETQYF. CDR3 nucleotide sequence: TGTGCCAGCAGTGACGCTAGCGGGGGTGAGACCCAGTACTTC.

The chain recombines TRBV11-2 with TRBJ1-1, with D possibly being TRBD1 (6 bases). The CDR3 extends over 14 amino acids. V lost 6 bases to trimming and J lost 0 bases, with 11 bases between them. Looked up from germline, CDR1 is SGHAT and CDR2 is FQNNGV. CDR3 DNA sequence: TGTGCCAGCAGGGCAGGGGATTTGAACACTGAAGCTTTCTTT. It specifies CASRAGDLNTEAFF.

The chain joins TRBV5-1 to TRBJ2-7; D unresolved. This CDR3 has 16 residues. The germline CDR1 and CDR2 sequences are SGHRS and YFSETQ. Trimming removed 0 bases from V and 2 bases from J, with 15 bases in between. CDR3 in DNA: TGCGCCAGCAGCTTGGCCATAGGTCTTGGGACCTACGAGCAGTACTTC. Its translation: CASSLAIGLGTYEQYF.

The chain links TRBV10-2 to TRBJ1-3, with D hard to call. Trimming removed 10 bases from V and 1 base from J, with 8 bases in between. The CDR3 consists of 12 residues. Per the germline V gene, CDR1 is WSHSY and CDR2 is SAAADI. This CDR3 is CATSGSGNTIYF. The CDR3 nucleotides read TGCGCCACCTCGGGTTCTGGAAACACCATATATTTT.